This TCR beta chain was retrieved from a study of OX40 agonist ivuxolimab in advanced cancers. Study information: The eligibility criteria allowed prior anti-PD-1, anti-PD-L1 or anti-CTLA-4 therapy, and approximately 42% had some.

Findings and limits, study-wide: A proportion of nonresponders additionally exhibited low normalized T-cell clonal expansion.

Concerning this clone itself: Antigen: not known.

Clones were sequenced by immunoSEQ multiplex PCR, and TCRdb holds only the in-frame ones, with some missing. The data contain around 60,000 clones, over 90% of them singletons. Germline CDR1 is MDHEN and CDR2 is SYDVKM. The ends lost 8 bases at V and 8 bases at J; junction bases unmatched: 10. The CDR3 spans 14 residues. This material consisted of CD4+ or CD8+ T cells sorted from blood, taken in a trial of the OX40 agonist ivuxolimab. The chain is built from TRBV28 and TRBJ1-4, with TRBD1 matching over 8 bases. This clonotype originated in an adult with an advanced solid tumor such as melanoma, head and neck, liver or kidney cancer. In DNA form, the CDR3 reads TGTGCCAGCGGCGACCAGGGGGCTGGGGAAAAACTGTTTTTT. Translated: CASGDQGAGEKLFF.